These 5 T cell receptor beta chains were all obtained from the same sample, sequenced in a study of shared clonotypes between healthy human individuals. Libraries were prepared by immunoSEQ multiplex PCR; TCRdb keeps only in-frame clonotypes and omits some of them. The sample has about 380,000 clones; about 96% are singletons. Sample: memory CD8+ T cells sorted from blood. The subset denotes: CD45RO+ cells pooled with CCR7-negative TemRA cells. These receptors were obtained from a man aged 25-45 years in good health.

This rearrangement joins TRBV7-6 to TRBJ2-7, with TRBD2 matching 8 bases. The length of the CDR3 is 17 residues. The trim removed 5 bases at V and 0 bases at J, leaving 12 bases unmatched. The germline CDR1 and CDR2 sequences are SGHVS and FNYEAQ. The CDR3 spells CASSLGAGTSRSYEQYF. As DNA, the CDR3 is TGTGCCAGCAGCCTAGGGGCCGGGACTAGTCGCTCCTACGAGCAGTACTTC.

The chain couples TRBV7-9 to TRBJ1-2; D call uncertain. The V gene lost 0 bases and the J gene lost 5 bases, with 16 bases spanning the gap. CDR1 and CDR2 from the germline V gene are SEHNR and FQNEAQ (reference sequence). The CDR3 runs to 16 residues. CDR3 loop: CASSLASQSAGYGYTF. CDR3 in DNA: TGTGCCAGCAGCTTAGCGAGTCAGTCGGCAGGTTATGGCTACACCTTC.

The CDR3 DNA follows: TGCGCCAGCAGTGAGAACAGGGGACATTCTGAAGCTTTCTTT. Translating it yields CASSENRGHSEAFF. The gene calls are TRBV10-1 and TRBJ1-1; TRBD1 agrees at 7 bases. V lost 2 bases and J lost 6; bases outside the gene matches: 6. The CDR3 spans 14 residues. Germline assignment: CDR1 WNHNN and CDR2 SYGVQD (reference sequence).

The chain uses TRBV10-1 and TRBJ2-3, with D unclear. The CDR3 extends over 14 amino acids. The V gene lost 1 base and the J gene lost 2 bases, with 7 bases spanning the gap. Germline CDR1 reads WNHNN; CDR2 reads SYGVQD (reference sequence). The CDR3 spells CASSEYRFTDTQYF. In DNA, the CDR3 is TGCGCCAGCAGTGAGTACCGGTTCACAGATACGCAGTATTTT.

V usage is TRBV5-4 and J usage is TRBJ2-1; the match to TRBD2 covers 11 bases. The CDR3 spans 15 residues. The trim removed 2 bases at V and 7 bases at J, leaving 5 bases unmatched. Germline-derived CDR1 and CDR2 are SGHNT and YYREEE (reference sequence). The CDR3 is CASSLGRTSGNEQFF. In nucleotides, the CDR3 is TGTGCCAGCAGCTTAGGCCGGACTAGCGGGAATGAGCAGTTCTTC.